One sample yielded the 30 T cell receptor beta chains listed below, sequenced in a study of blood T cell repertoires in COVID-19. Some clones are missing from TCRdb's copy, which holds only in-frame ones; the method was immunoSEQ multiplex PCR. This table has 80,000 to 100,000 clones, approximately 79% appearing once. Sequenced sample: peripheral blood. The receptors shown here come from a man between 65 and 85 years old with COVID-19, enrolled during active disease.

The CDR3 loop reads CASSYLAGGYNEQFF. The CDR3 DNA sequence: TGTGCCAGCAGTTACTTAGCGGGGGGGTATAATGAGCAGTTCTTC. The chain couples TRBV6-5 to TRBJ2-1; 11 bases are a match to TRBD2. This CDR3 has 15 amino acids. After removal of 1 base from V and 7 bases from J, the junction contained 3 bases not matched to a gene. Germline V lookup: CDR1 MNHEY, CDR2 SVGAGI.

The chain carries TRBV2 and TRBJ2-7; D possibly corresponds to TRBD1 (6 bases). This CDR3 is built from 13 residues. Germline V lookup: CDR1 SNHLY, CDR2 FYNNEI. Trimming pared 6 bases from V and 3 bases from J, leaving 12 bases between. The CDR3: CASRTDSRYEQYF. Here the CDR3 DNA reads TGTGCCAGCAGGACGGACAGCCGCTACGAGCAGTACTTC.

The chain couples TRBV19 to TRBJ1-2; 12 bases agree with TRBD1. V gave up 6 bases and J gave up 4 bases; unmatched junction bases: 3. The CDR3 totals 14 residues. The germline V gene has CDR1 LNHDA and CDR2 SQIVND (reference sequence). The CDR3 DNA reads as TGTGCCAGTAGGGGGACAGGGGGCGTCTATGGCTACACCTTC. It yields the protein CASRGTGGVYGYTF.

The genes are TRBV19 and TRBJ2-1; possibly TRBD2 for D (7 bases). Trimming removed 6 bases at V and 6 bases at J, with 15 bases between. CDR1 is LNHDA, CDR2 SQIVND, per germline (reference sequence). This CDR3 region has 14 residues. Here the CDR3 reads CASSKGGLLNEQFF. As DNA, the CDR3 is TGTGCCAGTAGCAAGGGGGGGCTCCTCAATGAGCAGTTCTTC.

The V gene is TRBV7-2, the J gene TRBJ2-3; TRBD2 agrees at 7 bases. This CDR3 is built from 14 residues. Germline trimming cut 5 bases from V and 2 bases from J; bases unmatched to any gene: 4. Germline CDR1 SGHTA, CDR2 FQGNSA. The CDR3 reads CASSRGGLTDTQYF. CDR3 in DNA: TGTGCCAGCAGCCGCGGGGGACTCACAGATACGCAGTATTTT.

This clone was seen only a few times. This chain uses TRBV11-2 with TRBJ1-5; the D gene is possibly TRBD1 (5 bases). The V gene lost 4 bases and the J gene lost 7 bases, with 11 bases spanning the gap. Germline V gene lookup returns CDR1 SGHAT and CDR2 FQNNGV. This CDR3 has 13 residues. The CDR3 DNA reads as TGTGCCAGCAGCTCAGACAGTTACCAGCCCCAGCATTTT. It encodes CASSSDSYQPQHF.

The chain joins TRBV5-4 to TRBJ2-1, with TRBD2 identical over 8 bases. The CDR3 loop spans 17 amino acids. The germline V gene encodes CDR1 SGHNT and CDR2 YYREEE (reference sequence). Trimming at V came to 4 bases and at J to 4 bases, leaving 13 bases not matched to a gene. This CDR3 reads CASSPSGRALNYNEQFF. CDR3 in DNA: TGTGCCAGCAGCCCATCCGGGAGGGCCCTTAATTACAATGAGCAGTTCTTC. Complete variable domain (other parts from reference TRBV5-4 and TRBJ2-1): ETGVTQSPTHLIKTRGQQVTLRCSSQSGHNTVSWYQQALGQGPQFIFQYYREEENGRGNFPPRFSGLQFPNYSSELNVNALELDDSALYLCASSPSGRALNYNEQFFGPGTRLTVL.

This clone was detected only once. CDR3 protein: CASRWDRSRNSPLHF. The CDR3 DNA reads as TGTGCCAGCAGGTGGGACAGAAGTCGGAATTCACCCCTCCACTTT. This chain uses TRBV6-5 with TRBJ1-6; the match to TRBD1 covers 7 bases. Germline values: CDR1 MNHEY, CDR2 SVGAGI. Trimming at V came to 6 bases and at J to 7 bases, leaving 9 bases not matched to a gene. This CDR3 comprises 15 residues.

The rearrangement uses TRBV9 and TRBJ2-2; D is unresolved. The germline gives CDR1 SGDLS, CDR2 YYNGEE. V was pared by 2 bases and J by 0 bases, with 5 bases between. This CDR3 comprises 14 residues. The chain's CDR3 is CASSVSTNTGELFF. In DNA form, the CDR3 reads TGTGCCAGCAGCGTTTCCACGAACACCGGGGAGCTGTTTTTT.

V usage is TRBV10-3 and J usage is TRBJ1-4; D might be TRBD1 (5 bases). CDR1 and CDR2 from the germline V gene are ENHRY and SYGVKD. The V gene lost 3 bases and the J gene lost 3 bases, with 11 bases spanning the gap. CDR3 length equals 15 residues. This CDR3 reads CAISDPGTSNEKLFF. CDR3 sequence (DNA): TGTGCCATCAGTGACCCCGGGACTTCTAATGAAAAACTGTTTTTT.

The genes are TRBV4-3 and TRBJ1-2; possible D gene TRBD1, 6 bases. This CDR3 has 16 residues. V lost 0 bases and J 6 bases, leaving 17 bases between the germline ends. Germline CDR1 is LGHNA and CDR2 is YSLEER. The CDR3 DNA reads TGCGCCAGCAGCCAAGATCGATGGTCCAGGGGCAATGGCTACACCTTC. Residues: CASSQDRWSRGNGYTF.

The gene calls are TRBV29-1 and TRBJ2-4; 7 bases agree with TRBD2. Germline values: CDR1 SQVTM, CDR2 ANQGSEA. The CDR3 covers 12 residues. The ends lost 0 bases at V and 8 bases at J; junction bases unmatched: 1. Here the CDR3 reads CSVEDRGDIQYF. The DNA of the CDR3 is TGCAGCGTTGAAGATCGGGGGGACATTCAGTACTTC.

The CDR3 is CASSYGTGIADTQYF. CDR3 DNA: TGTGCCAGCAGCTACGGTACAGGGATCGCAGATACGCAGTATTTT. The genes are TRBV7-9 and TRBJ2-3; tentatively, D is TRBD1 (6 bases). This CDR3 contains 15 residues. V was pared by 4 bases and J by 4 bases, with 15 bases between. Germline CDR1 SEHNR, CDR2 FQNEAQ (reference sequence).

This chain links TRBV28 with TRBJ2-7; maybe TRBD2 (6 bases). Per germline, CDR1 MDHEN and CDR2 SYDVKM. The CDR3 covers 16 residues. V gave up 5 bases and J gave up 0 bases, with 17 bases separating them. This CDR3 reads CASSPYRLESSYEQYF. CDR3 bases: TGTGCCAGCAGTCCGTATCGACTAGAGAGCTCCTACGAGCAGTACTTC.

The V and J genes are TRBV27 and TRBJ1-5, with no clear D. Germline V gene sequence: CDR1 MNHEY, CDR2 SMNVEV (reference sequence). The CDR3 runs to 14 residues. Trimming stripped 4 bases from V and 5 bases from J, with 12 bases between. CDR3 amino acids: CASSSQRRDQPQHF. The DNA of the CDR3 is TGTGCCAGCAGTTCACAGCGGAGGGATCAGCCCCAGCATTTT.

The chain links TRBV25-1 to TRBJ2-1; the match to TRBD2 covers 8 bases. Trimming removed 8 bases from V and 11 bases from J; junction bases left unmatched: 14. This CDR3 has 14 amino acids. Germline CDR1 reads MGHDK; CDR2 reads SYGVNS. This chain's CDR3 is CASDPGGTFGQQFF. Written as DNA, the CDR3 is TGTGCCAGCGACCCGGGAGGGACGTTCGGTCAGCAGTTCTTC.

The chain carries TRBV19 and TRBJ1-1; perhaps TRBD1 as D (5 bases). Germline V gene sequence: CDR1 LNHDA, CDR2 SQIVND (reference sequence). This CDR3 is built from 15 residues. V was shortened by 1 base and J by 7 bases, with 16 bases between the two germline ends. The CDR3: CASSIGPGVLSEAFF. CDR3 nucleotide sequence: TGTGCCAGTAGTATAGGTCCGGGGGTGCTAAGTGAAGCTTTCTTT.

V usage is TRBV9 and J usage is TRBJ2-2; 7 bases are shared with TRBD2. The V gene end was trimmed by 6 bases and the J gene end by 6 bases; junction bases not matched to a gene: 8. The germline V gene encodes CDR1 SGDLS and CDR2 YYNGEE. The CDR3 is made up of 14 amino acids. Here the CDR3 DNA reads TGTGCCAGCACCTCCCAGCGGGAAGCCGGGGAGCTGTTTTTT. As protein: CASTSQREAGELFF.

V is TRBV4-1 and J is TRBJ1-2; possible D gene TRBD1, 6 bases. The CDR3 sequence is 15 residues long. Per germline, CDR1 MGHRA and CDR2 YSYEKL. Trimming pared 4 bases from V and 4 bases from J, leaving 16 bases between. In DNA, the CDR3 is TGCGCCAGCAGCCCAGGGGCCACCCAACCCTATGGCTACACCTTC. Amino acids: CASSPGATQPYGYTF.

The rearrangement joins TRBV28 to TRBJ1-1; a possible D gene is TRBD1 (6 bases). Germline V gene sequence: CDR1 MDHEN, CDR2 SYDVKM. The CDR3 covers 15 residues. V shed 7 bases and J shed 1 base, with 16 bases lying between them. The chain's CDR3 is CASTPRDTANTEAFF. The CDR3 region has the DNA TGTGCCAGCACTCCCCGGGACACTGCGAACACTGAAGCTTTCTTT.

The chain joins TRBV28 to TRBJ2-5, with D perhaps matching TRBD1 (6 bases). V lost 7 bases and J 1 base, leaving 19 bases between the germline ends. Germline V CDR1 and CDR2: MDHEN, SYDVKM. The CDR3 length is 16 residues. CDR3 amino acids: CASTTFKDRPQETQYF. In DNA form, the CDR3 reads TGTGCCAGCACCACGTTTAAGGACAGACCCCAAGAGACCCAGTACTTC.

The CDR3 loop is CASSLDLTDTQYF. The CDR3 nucleotides read TGTGCCAGCAGCTTAGATCTGACAGATACGCAGTATTTT. The chain couples TRBV7-9 to TRBJ2-3; D remains ambiguous. There are 13 residues in the CDR3. Germline V gene data show CDR1 as SEHNR and CDR2 as FQNEAQ (reference sequence). V was trimmed by 1 base and J by 3 bases, leaving 5 bases between them.

V and J are TRBV4-1 and TRBJ1-5, with D possibly being TRBD1 (5 bases). The CDR3 covers 15 residues. Germline assignment: CDR1 MGHRA and CDR2 YSYEKL. V was cut by 1 base and J by 4 bases, with 11 bases left in between. The CDR3 DNA reads as TGCGCCAGCAGCCAAGGTGACAGTTCTAATCAGCCCCAGCATTTT. Its protein product is CASSQGDSSNQPQHF.

The chain recombines TRBV3-1 (or the pseudogene TRBV3-2) with TRBJ1-1; the D gene is possibly TRBD1 (6 bases). V was shortened by 2 bases and J by 4 bases, with 8 bases between the two germline ends. This CDR3 has 13 amino acids. Germline lookup yields CDR1 LGHDT and CDR2 YNNKEL (reference sequence). CDR3 in DNA: TGTGCCAGCAGCCAATTACAGGGCACTGAAGCTTTCTTT. Residues: CASSQLQGTEAFF.

This clone was counted at least ten times. The rearrangement joins TRBV6-5 to TRBJ2-1, with TRBD2 identical over 14 bases. This CDR3 has 15 residues. V lost 10 bases, J lost 7 bases, and 9 bases stayed unmatched. Germline V CDR1 and CDR2: MNHEY, SVGAGI. The CDR3 protein is CAIVYGTSGRNEQFF. CDR3 DNA sequence: TGTGCCATCGTTTACGGGACTAGCGGGAGAAATGAGCAGTTCTTC.

This chain links TRBV30 with TRBJ1-1; tentatively, D is TRBD1 (5 bases). The CDR3 extends over 14 amino acids. Trimming pared 0 bases from V and 2 bases from J, leaving 10 bases between. Germline assignment: CDR1 GTSNPN and CDR2 SVGIG (reference sequence). The CDR3 DNA reads as TGTGCCTGGAGTGTACAAGGGGCCAACACTGAAGCTTTCTTT. As protein: CAWSVQGANTEAFF.

J is TRBJ1-4 and V is TRBV4-1; maybe TRBD1 (5 bases). Trimming took off 0 bases at V and 3 bases at J, with 11 bases between the two ends. The CDR3 extends over 16 amino acids. Germline V gives CDR1 MGHRA, CDR2 YSYEKL. The CDR3 nucleotides are TGCGCCAGCAGCCAAGATTCAAGGGGCGCTAATGAAAAACTGTTTTTT. Encoded protein: CASSQDSRGANEKLFF.

V usage is TRBV4-2 and J usage is TRBJ2-1, with a tentative D call TRBD2 (6 bases). Looked up from germline, CDR1 is LGHNA and CDR2 is YNFKEQ. This CDR3 is built from 16 residues. V lost 3 bases to trimming and J lost 8 bases, with 20 bases between them. CDR3 protein: CASSQDPGLWGDEQFF. The CDR3 DNA reads TGTGCCAGCAGCCAGGATCCGGGATTATGGGGGGATGAGCAGTTCTTC.

This clone appeared once. This chain connects TRBV6-2 or TRBV6-3 to TRBJ2-1; 9 nucleotides match TRBD1. V lost 2 bases, J lost 0 bases, and 5 bases stayed unmatched. From germline, CDR1 is MNHEY and CDR2 SVGEGT. The CDR3 sequence is 17 residues long. CDR3 nucleotides: TGTGCCAGCAGTTACCCGACAGGGGGGGGCTCCTACAATGAGCAGTTCTTC. Translation: CASSYPTGGGSYNEQFF.

The table lists this clone with a few counts. This rearrangement joins TRBV18 to TRBJ2-7, with 9 nucleotides matching TRBD1. The CDR3 spans 15 residues. In germline, CDR1 is KGHSH, CDR2 LQKENI. The V and J ends lost 5 bases and 6 bases, in that order; junction bases with no gene match: 11. CDR3 sequence: CASSNLQGAQGEQYF. CDR3 bases: TGTGCCAGCTCAAACCTACAGGGGGCGCAGGGCGAGCAGTACTTC. Full variable domain (rest looked up from reference TRBV18 and TRBJ2-7): NAGVMQNPRHLVRRRGQEARLRCSPMKGHSHVYWYRQLPEEGLKFMVYLQKENIIDESGMPKERFSAEFPKEGPSILRIQQVVRGDSAAYFCASSNLQGAQGEQYFGPGTRLTVT.